This T cell receptor beta chain comes out of a study of molecular identifiers for immune sequencing clone quantification. Overall study findings and caveats: Among about 1 million naive cells, as was reported, spiked Jurkat TCR RNA from one cell was detectable.

Using a CD8+CD4-CCR7+CD45RA+ phenotype, naive CD8 T cells were sorted. Bulk TCR libraries used previously described methods and listed TCR primers. TCRdb called the PCR reads again in MiXCR, with one record for every CDR3 protein. Of about 640,000 distinct CDR3 sequences in the sample, less than 20% were seen once. From germline, CDR1 is DFQATT and CDR2 SNEGSKA (reference sequence). Germline trimming cut 0 bases from V and 0 bases from J; bases unmatched to any gene: 4. The CDR3 is made up of 15 amino acids. Remarks on this clonotype: Its antigen is not known.

The rearrangement links TRBV20-1 to TRBJ2-7; 8 bases match TRBD2. Material: naive CD8+ T cells from blood, with Jurkat cell RNA spiked in. The subset here: FACS-sorted CD8+CD4-CCR7+CD45RA+ naive T cells. The sequence was obtained from a human donor in good health. Some libraries in this study had Jurkat cell RNA spiked in. The CDR3 DNA follows: TGCAGTGCTAGAGATGGAGGGACTAGCTCCTACGAGCAGTACTTC. It translates to CSARDGGTSSYEQYF.